This T cell receptor (beta chain) derives from a study of cytomegalovirus exposure and HLA in healthy donors. Study summary: From about 180 million T cells, an earlier analysis saw roughly 100 million unique TCR beta sequences.

PCR used 60 Vbeta primers and 13 Jbeta primers. The method was immunoSEQ multiplex PCR; TCRdb's version includes in-frame clones alone and lacks a portion of them. The sample carries around 180,000 clones, 75% to 80% recorded once. The ends were cut back, 0 bases at V and 8 bases at J, with 14 bases in the middle. Germline CDR1 reads MGHRA; CDR2 reads YSYEKL. The CDR3 loop spans 15 amino acids. The material sequenced was PBMCs. The chain carries TRBV4-1 and TRBJ2-1; D is perhaps TRBD1 (6 bases). This clonotype was sampled from a woman in her thirties in good health and CMV-seropositive. CDR3 protein: CASSQDHTGLDEQFF. CDR3 nucleotide sequence: TGCGCCAGCAGCCAAGATCACACAGGGTTGGATGAGCAGTTCTTC.